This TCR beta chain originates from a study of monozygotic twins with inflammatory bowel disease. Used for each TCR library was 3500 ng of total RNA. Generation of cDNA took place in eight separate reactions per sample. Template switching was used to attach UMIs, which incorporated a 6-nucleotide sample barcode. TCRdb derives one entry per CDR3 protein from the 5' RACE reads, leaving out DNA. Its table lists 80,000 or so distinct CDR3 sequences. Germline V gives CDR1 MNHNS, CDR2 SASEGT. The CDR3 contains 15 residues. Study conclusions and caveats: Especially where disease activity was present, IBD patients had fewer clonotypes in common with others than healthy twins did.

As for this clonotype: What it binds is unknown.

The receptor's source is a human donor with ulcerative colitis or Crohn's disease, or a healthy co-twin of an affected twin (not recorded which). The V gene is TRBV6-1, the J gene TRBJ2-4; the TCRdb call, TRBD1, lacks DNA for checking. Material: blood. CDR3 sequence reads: CASSEQGAAKNIQYF.